This TCR beta chain was profiled in a study of shared clonotypes between healthy human individuals. Study-wide results and caveats: Across a handful of donors, naive CD4 shared 5% to 6.5%, naive CD8 3.5% to 4%, memory CD4 roughly 2.4%, memory CD8 around 0.42%.

Note on this clone: What it binds is not known.

This CDR3 is built from 15 residues. The germline V gene has CDR1 ENHRY and CDR2 SYGVKD. J lost 1 base, V lost 2 bases, and 4 bases had no gene match. Sequencing used immunoSEQ multiplex PCR; TCRdb keeps in-frame clones, though not all of them. The sample has millions of clones; roughly 95% are singletons. This rearrangement joins TRBV10-3 to TRBJ2-7; 8 positions agree with TRBD1. Specimen: naive CD4+ T cells sorted from blood. Subset described: CD45RA+ positively selected. The clonotype originates from a man aged 18 to 30 in good health. The CDR3 region has the DNA TGTGCCATCAGTGAGGGACAGGGAATTTCCTACGAGCAGTACTTC. Its translation is CAISEGQGISYEQYF.